This is a list of T cell receptor beta chains from one sample in a study of blood T cells in healthy people across ages. TCRdb analysed the 5' RACE reads with MiXCR anew, one entry per CDR3 protein. The sample includes some 1.5 million distinct CDR3 sequences, under 55% seen only once; the top ten take about 4%. Specimen: blood. These receptors all come from a woman aged 18 to 35 in good health. Each CDR3 is given with its conserved first and last residue. A D gene is named only where the DNA matches it firmly. Clone size, where shown, is once, few, many, or a class for clones that have expanded.

clone_size,d_call,v_call,j_call,cdr3_aa,cdr3_nt
.,.,TRBV2,TRBJ1-1,CASSGYGNTEAFF,TGTGCCAGCAGTGGGTACGGTAACACTGAAGCTTTCTTT
few,.,TRBV29-1,TRBJ2-7,CSVRQVHSYEQYF,TGCAGCGTGAGACAGGTCCACTCCTACGAGCAGTACTTC
.,.,TRBV20-1,TRBJ2-3,CSAMEGPATDTQYF,TGCAGTGCTATGGAGGGGCCCGCGACAGATACGCAGTATTTT
many,.,TRBV29-1,TRBJ2-1,CSAGQIYNEQFF,TGCAGCGCCGGACAGATTTACAATGAGCAGTTCTTC
.,TRBD1,TRBV6-5,TRBJ2-7,CASSHDRGLNEQYF,TGTGCCAGCAGCCATGACAGGGGGCTAAACGAGCAGTACTTC
few,.,TRBV20-1,TRBJ2-1,CSATKEGEQFF,TGCAGTGCGACCAAGGAGGGTGAGCAGTTCTTC
.,.,TRBV30,TRBJ2-7,CALKGDSYEQYF,TGTGCCTTGAAGGGGGACTCCTACGAGCAGTACTTC
many,.,TRBV25-1,TRBJ2-5,CASSEQGRETQYF,TGTGCCAGCAGTGAACAGGGACGAGAGACCCAGTACTTC
.,.,TRBV12-3/TRBV12-4,TRBJ2-3,CASTIIRGRTDTQYF,TGTGCCAGCACCATAATCAGGGGACGCACAGATACGCAGTATTTT
.,.,TRBV28,TRBJ1-1,CASSQPLQEWNTEAFF,TGTGCCAGCAGTCAACCATTACAGGAGTGGAACACTGAAGCTTTCTTT
.,.,TRBV6-2/TRBV6-3,TRBJ2-7,CASSAPWGAEQYF,TGTGCCAGCAGTGCCCCTTGGGGGGCCGAGCAGTACTTC
.,.,TRBV11-2,TRBJ2-1,CASSVSAGPNEQFF,TGTGCCAGCAGCGTATCGGCAGGACCCAATGAGCAGTTCTTC
.,TRBD2,TRBV29-1,TRBJ2-7,CSVLSGSNNEQYF,TGCAGCGTCTTAAGCGGGAGTAACAATGAGCAGTACTTC
few,.,TRBV28,TRBJ2-7,CASSFLQGYEQYF,TGTGCCAGCAGTTTTTTACAGGGCTACGAGCAGTACTTC
.,.,TRBV19,TRBJ1-5,CASSIFGQWSQPQHF,TGTGCCAGTAGTATTTTCGGGCAGTGGAGTCAGCCCCAGCATTTT
.,.,TRBV27,TRBJ2-1,CASSLLDHNEQFF,TGTGCCAGCAGTTTATTGGACCACAATGAGCAGTTCTTC
.,TRBD2,TRBV10-3,TRBJ2-1,CAISEGTSVYNEQFF,TGTGCCATCAGTGAGGGGACTAGCGTCTACAATGAGCAGTTCTTC
many,.,TRBV20-1,TRBJ2-4,CSASRPGRAKNIQYF,TGCAGTGCTAGTCGTCCGGGCAGGGCCAAAAACATTCAGTACTTC
.,TRBD2,TRBV4-1,TRBJ2-7,CASSHRTSASYEQYF,TGCGCCAGCAGCCACCGGACTAGCGCCTCCTACGAGCAGTACTTC
few,TRBD2,TRBV20-1,TRBJ2-5,CSAPQGLAGGEQYF,TGCAGTGCCCCCCAAGGTCTAGCGGGAGGGGAGCAGTACTTC
.,.,TRBV4-1,TRBJ1-1,CASSQAVQGGFAEAFF,TGCGCCAGCAGCCAAGCCGTCCAGGGAGGATTTGCTGAAGCTTTCTTT
few,TRBD1,TRBV6-6,TRBJ1-5,CASREQGKSNQPQHF,TGTGCCAGCAGGGAACAGGGGAAAAGCAATCAGCCCCAGCATTTT
few,TRBD2,TRBV20-1,TRBJ2-3,CSAGRLAGAPTDTQYF,TGCAGTGCCGGTAGACTAGCGGGGGCCCCCACAGATACGCAGTATTTT
few,.,TRBV5-4,TRBJ1-2,CASSTVFQDYGYTF,TGTGCCAGCAGCACGGTGTTCCAGGACTATGGCTACACCTTC
once,TRBD2,TRBV29-1,TRBJ2-3,CSVAPSGSQYF,TGCAGCGTTGCCCCTAGCGGGAGCCAGTATTTT
.,TRBD1,TRBV12-3/TRBV12-4,TRBJ1-1,CASSPLSTGPVTEAFF,TGTGCCAGCAGCCCTCTTTCGACAGGGCCGGTGACTGAAGCTTTCTTT
.,.,TRBV28,TRBJ2-1,CASSFLVKVNEQFF,TGTGCCAGCAGTTTCCTGGTTAAGGTTAATGAGCAGTTCTTC
once,.,TRBV6-2/TRBV6-3,TRBJ2-1,CASSREDYQETQFF,TGTGCCAGCAGTCGTGAGGACTACCAAGAGACCCAGTTCTTC
.,.,TRBV7-6,TRBJ2-5,CASSLAGINEQYF,TGTGCCAGCAGCTTAGCCGGTATCAATGAGCAGTACTTC
once,.,TRBV7-2,TRBJ1-2,CASSDNLQAFYTF,TGTGCCAGCAGTGACAATCTTCAGGCCTTCTACACCTTC
.,TRBD1,TRBV30,TRBJ2-7,CAWSSGTADYEQYF,TGTGCCTGGAGTTCGGGGACAGCAGACTACGAGCAGTACTTC
.,TRBD2,TRBV5-1,TRBJ2-7,CVTSREGQTYEQYF,TGCGTTACCAGCCGGGAGGGCCAAACCTACGAGCAGTACTTC
.,TRBD1,TRBV9,TRBJ2-5,CASSVETGGYGEQYF,TGTGCCAGCAGCGTAGAGACAGGGGGATATGGTGAGCAGTACTTC
.,TRBD2,TRBV4-1,TRBJ2-7,CASSQPTSGSSYEQYF,TGCGCCAGCAGCCAACCGACTAGCGGGAGCTCCTACGAGCAGTACTTC
.,.,TRBV12-3/TRBV12-4,TRBJ1-2,CASSLKRPPGYTF,TGTGCCAGCAGTTTAAAGCGTCCCCCGGGCTACACCTTC
.,.,TRBV15,TRBJ2-1,CATSRDRPYNEQFF,TGTGCCACCAGCAGAGATCGCCCCTACAATGAGCAGTTCTTC
few,.,TRBV7-9,TRBJ2-3,CATGESTDTQYF,TGTGCCACCGGGGAAAGCACAGATACGCAGTATTTT
many,.,TRBV6-2/TRBV6-3,TRBJ2-7,CASSYAGYEQYF,TGTGCCAGCAGTTACGCAGGCTACGAGCAGTACTTC
.,TRBD2,TRBV12-3/TRBV12-4,TRBJ2-3,CASSVLAGVGTDTQYF,TGTGCCAGCAGTGTACTAGCGGGAGTTGGCACAGATACGCAGTATTTT
.,.,TRBV5-6,TRBJ2-1,CASSLFSGKSYNEQFF,TGTGCCAGCAGCTTGTTTTCGGGTAAATCCTACAATGAGCAGTTCTTC
few,.,TRBV27,TRBJ2-7,CASSDRYYEQYF,TGTGCCAGTTCCGACAGATACTACGAGCAGTACTTC
.,.,TRBV20-1,TRBJ2-1,CSAIRGLTYNEQFF,TGCAGTGCCATCAGGGGTCTCACCTACAATGAGCAGTTCTTC
once,.,TRBV4-1,TRBJ2-7,CASSQPGQPYNEQYF,TGCGCCAGCAGCCAGCCCGGACAGCCCTACAATGAGCAGTACTTC
few,.,TRBV6-2/TRBV6-3,TRBJ2-1,CASTWSPNEQFF,TGTGCCAGCACTTGGAGTCCCAATGAGCAGTTCTTC
.,TRBD1,TRBV12-3/TRBV12-4,TRBJ2-7,CASRPTGRTYNEQYF,TGTGCCAGCAGGCCGACAGGGCGCACCTACAATGAGCAGTACTTC
few,.,TRBV27,TRBJ2-3,CASSKVGGSTDTQYF,TGTGCCAGCAGTAAGGTGGGGGGTAGCACAGATACGCAGTATTTT
few,.,TRBV7-2,TRBJ1-5,CASSLTGTRSNQPQHF,TGTGCCAGCAGCCTCACAGGGACCAGATCCAATCAGCCCCAGCATTTT
few,TRBD1,TRBV19,TRBJ1-4,CASSLGTAPEKLFF,TGTGCCAGTAGTCTTGGGACAGCACCTGAAAAACTGTTTTTT
few,.,TRBV11-2,TRBJ2-3,CASSLDRVSDTQYF,TGTGCCAGCAGCTTAGATCGGGTATCAGATACGCAGTATTTT
.,.,TRBV6-1,TRBJ2-7,CASRVSIRDRYRGEQYF,TGTGCCAGCAGGGTCTCGATCCGAGACAGATATAGGGGAGAGCAGTACTTC